Sequencing of this T cell receptor beta chain was carried out in a study of control samples from healthy donors and cancer patients. This table comes from immunoSEQ multiplex PCR, and its TCRdb copy is limited to in-frame clones, with some not included. The table has around 250,000 clones, 82% seen once; the top ten hold roughly 13%. Germline CDR1 reads MNHEY; CDR2 reads SMNVEV (reference sequence). This CDR3 contains 15 residues. V shed 6 bases and J shed 2 bases, with 16 bases lying between them. This TCR derives from a woman in her sixties with lung cancer. The sample was PBMCs. The chain joins TRBV27 to TRBJ1-2; D not resolved. The DNA for the CDR3 is TGTGCCAGCAGCCAAACGGGTATCGCAAACTATGGCTACACCTTC. Translating gives CASSQTGIANYGYTF.